This record concerns one T cell receptor (beta chain) sequence. Its target is not known. PCR employed 60 Vbeta and 13 Jbeta primers. Clones were read by immunoSEQ multiplex PCR, and TCRdb kept only the in-frame ones, dropping some. This table holds about 96,000 clones, about four fifths found once. Healthy donors of bone marrow made up the group. The sample comes from a study of cytomegalovirus exposure and HLA in healthy donors. Study context: Earlier, 150 million to 200 million T cells were analyzed, and 117 million unique TCR beta sequences were found among them.

Study results and caveats: It was reported that TCR beta sequences correctly inferred the HLA-A and HLA-B alleles for most subjects.

The clonotype originates from an older woman in good health and CMV-seropositive. Sequencing was done on a sample of PBMCs.

For the CDR3, the DNA is TGTGCCAGTAAGGACTTCACAGATACGCAGTATTTT. Translating gives CASKDFTDTQYF. The V call is TRBV19, the J call TRBJ2-3; possibly TRBD2 for D (5 bases). CDR1 is LNHDA, CDR2 SQIVND, per germline (reference sequence). The CDR3 covers 12 residues. V was trimmed by 7 bases and J by 2 bases, leaving 7 bases between them. Supplemented by reference TRBV19 and TRBJ2-3, the full variable domain reads DGGITQSPKYLFRKEGQNVTLSCEQNLNHDAMYWYRQDPGQGLRLIYYSQIVNDFQKGDIAEGYSVSREKKESFPLTVTSAQKNPTAFYLCASKDFTDTQYFGPGTRLTVL.